This entry lists 4 T cell receptor beta chains sequenced from one sample in a study of technical replicates of blood from a handful of donors. Profiled with immunoSEQ multiplex PCR; TCRdb holds only in-frame clones, not every one. This sample has tens of thousands of clones, with 94% found just once. The sample consisted of T cells isolated from PBMCs. The receptors here all came from a human donor in good health.

This chain joins TRBV4-3 and TRBJ2-5; 8 nucleotides line up with TRBD2. With the DNA end fitting TRBJ2-7 better, the J assignment may be wrong. Germline CDR1 LGHNA, CDR2 YSLEER. The CDR3 is 15 residues long. The DNA of the CDR3 is TGCGCCAGCAGCCAAGAAATTAGCGGGATATACGAGCAGTACTTC. Translated: CASSQEISGIYEQYF.

V usage is TRBV5-1 and J usage is TRBJ2-7; D unresolved. The germline CDR1 and CDR2 sequences are SGHRS and YFSETQ. This CDR3 region has 15 residues. The ends were cut back, 4 bases at V and 0 bases at J, with 14 bases in the middle. The CDR3 sequence is CASSPGGSPSYEQYF. DNA of the CDR3: TGCGCCAGCAGCCCGGGTGGTAGTCCCTCCTACGAGCAGTACTTC.

This CDR3 is CASSLGRGSFTDTQYF. Here the CDR3 DNA reads TGTGCCAGCAGCTTGGGCAGGGGGTCCTTCACAGATACGCAGTATTTT. The chain combines TRBV5-6 with TRBJ2-3; 7 bases are shared with TRBD1. Per germline, CDR1 SGHDT and CDR2 YYEEEE. This CDR3 is built from 16 residues. V lost 0 bases, J lost 2 bases, and 6 bases stayed unmatched.

This chain connects TRBV11-3 to TRBJ1-2; no definite D call. The ends were cut back, 6 bases at V and 0 bases at J, with 11 bases in the middle. The CDR3 length is 14 residues. Germline lookup yields CDR1 SGHNT and CDR2 YENEEA. CDR3 sequence: CASSFQNTNYGYTF. In DNA form, the CDR3 reads TGTGCCAGCAGTTTTCAGAATACTAACTATGGCTACACCTTC.